These 29 T cell receptor beta chains were all obtained from the same sample, sequenced in a study of CD8 T cells in ankylosing spondylitis. TCRdb processed the 5' RACE reads anew with MiXCR; each CDR3 protein has one entry. The sample has 270,000 or so distinct CDR3 sequences, 18% seen once. The sequenced material came from blood, either unsorted or a sorted T cell fraction (not recorded which). The receptors originated from a male donor with ankylosing spondylitis or in good health (not recorded which).

CDR3 loop: CASSPSSGTDRVLTDTQYF. The CDR3 DNA follows: TGCGCCAGCAGTCCCTCGTCGGGTACAGATAGGGTACTCACAGATACGCAGTATTTT. The V gene is TRBV5-1, the J gene TRBJ2-3; D remains unclear. The CDR3 spans 19 residues. Trimming took 5 bases from V and 2 from J, leaving 27 bases between them. CDR1 is SGHRS and CDR2 is YFSETQ in the germline V gene.

The V and J genes are TRBV9 and TRBJ2-7; D is ambiguous. Germline CDR1 reads SGDLS; CDR2 reads YYNGEE. V was cut by 4 bases and J by 3 bases, with 11 bases left in between. CDR3 length: 13 amino acids. DNA for the CDR3: TGTGCCAGCAGCCCCCGGCCTGGCTACGAGCAGTACTTC. Its translation: CASSPRPGYEQYF.

Many counts were recorded for this clonotype. The CDR3 loop is CASSLQGDYEQYF. The CDR3 coding sequence is TGTGCCAGCAGCTTACAGGGGGACTACGAGCAGTACTTC. The chain is built from TRBV7-3 and TRBJ2-7; TRBD1 aligns across 7 bases. With 2 bases clipped from V and 3 bases from J, the junction kept 1 base outside the gene matches. This CDR3 has 13 residues. Germline CDR1 and CDR2: SGHTA and FQGTGA.

This clonotype has only a few counts. The CDR3 reads CASSPTGSGRDIGNEQFF. As DNA, the CDR3 is TGTGCCAGCAGCCCGACGGGTAGCGGGAGGGACATAGGCAATGAGCAGTTCTTC. The chain employs TRBV4-2 and TRBJ2-1, with 11 nucleotides matching TRBD2. The junction had 14 bases not matched to a gene; V was cut back by 4 bases and J by 6 bases. From germline, CDR1 is LGHNA and CDR2 YNFKEQ. The CDR3 consists of 18 residues.

The gene calls are TRBV5-1 and TRBJ1-5, with a weak D call TRBD1 (5 bases). The CDR3 extends over 14 amino acids. CDR1 is SGHRS and CDR2 is YFSETQ in the germline V gene. Trimming shortened V by 4 bases and J by 1 base, and 9 bases separated the two germline ends. As DNA, the CDR3 is TGCGCCAGCAGCCCGACAGAGAGCAATCAGCCCCAGCATTTT. Translation gives CASSPTESNQPQHF.

This clonotype was observed a few times. V gene TRBV27 combines with J gene TRBJ2-1, with TRBD2 identical over 11 bases. CDR1 and CDR2 from the germline V gene are MNHEY and SMNVEV (reference sequence). V lost 5 bases, J lost 3 bases, and 6 bases stayed unmatched. CDR3 length: 16 amino acids. For the CDR3, the DNA is TGTGCCAGCAGTCTGCGACTAGCGGGACTCTACAATGAGCAGTTCTTC. Translated, it gives CASSLRLAGLYNEQFF.

The chain carries TRBV27 and TRBJ2-5; TRBD1 might be the D (6 bases). Trimming took off 4 bases at V and 0 bases at J, with 9 bases between the two ends. The CDR3 sequence is 14 residues long. Per germline, CDR1 MNHEY and CDR2 SMNVEV (reference sequence). CDR3 amino acids: CASSSGQNQETQYF. DNA for the CDR3: TGTGCCAGCAGTTCTGGACAGAACCAAGAGACCCAGTACTTC.

This chain joins TRBV5-1 and TRBJ1-3; the D is unclear. The CDR3 spans 14 residues. V lost 0 bases and J 1 base, leaving 5 bases between the germline ends. Germline-derived CDR1 and CDR2 are SGHRS and YFSETQ. The CDR3 spells CASSLGPSGNTIYF. The CDR3 coding sequence is TGCGCCAGCAGCTTGGGGCCTTCTGGAAACACCATATATTTT.

This clonotype was counted only a few times. The rearrangement joins TRBV20-1 to TRBJ2-5, with 11 bases that match TRBD2. CDR3 length: 15 amino acids. Germline trimming cut 1 base from V and 1 base from J; bases unmatched to any gene: 2. In germline, CDR1 is DFQATT, CDR2 SNEGSKA (reference sequence). The DNA of the CDR3 is TGCAGTGCTAGAGCCCTAGCGGGGGGCCAAGAGACCCAGTACTTC. Translation gives CSARALAGGQETQYF.

This clonotype was seen just once. The chain uses TRBV12-3 or TRBV12-4 and TRBJ2-3; 8 bases match TRBD2. CDR3 length equals 14 residues. The J segment lost 4 bases and the V segment lost 8 bases, leaving 8 bases of the junction unmatched. The CDR3 DNA reads as TGTGCCAGCGGTGAAGGGACTAGGTCAGATACGCAGTATTTT. It specifies CASGEGTRSDTQYF.

Turning to this clonotype: Possible read error: a much larger clone is one base away. The gene calls are TRBV5-1 and TRBJ2-5; maybe TRBD1 (6 bases). The CDR3 totals 14 residues. Germline-derived CDR1 and CDR2 are SGHRS and YFSETQ. The CDR3 DNA follows: TGCGCCAGCAGCTTATGGACAGAGGAAGAGGCCCAGTACTTC. Protein sequence: CASSLWTEEEAQYF.

The table lists this clonotype with many counts. The chain links TRBV11-2 to TRBJ2-2; no firm D call. There are 16 residues in the CDR3. Germline-derived CDR1 and CDR2 are SGHAT and FQNNGV. Trimming took 5 bases from V and 2 from J, leaving 15 bases between them. The CDR3, as DNA: TGTGCCAGCAGCCAGCTGGGAACGCTTAACACCGGGGAGCTGTTTTTT. It translates to CASSQLGTLNTGELFF.

The genes are TRBV29-1 and TRBJ1-1; the D is unclear. The CDR3 length is 11 residues. Germline CDR1 reads SQVTM; CDR2 reads ANQGSEA. With 4 bases removed from V and 5 bases from J, the gap between germline ends came to 8 bases. CDR3 residues: CSVARVTEAFF. The CDR3 bases are TGCAGCGTTGCAAGGGTGACTGAAGCTTTCTTT.

This clonotype was observed a few times. This sequence joins TRBV4-1 and TRBJ1-1; D unresolved. Looked up from germline, CDR1 is MGHRA and CDR2 is YSYEKL. CDR3 length: 15 amino acids. V dropped 4 bases and J dropped 4 bases, with 16 bases sitting between them. CDR3 region: CASSPGLPEGTEAFF. CDR3 nucleotide sequence: TGCGCCAGCAGCCCGGGCCTCCCGGAGGGCACTGAAGCTTTCTTT.

The sample holds a few counts of this clonotype. The chain employs TRBV28 and TRBJ2-7; perhaps TRBD1 as D (6 bases). Germline V CDR1 and CDR2: MDHEN, SYDVKM. The CDR3 is made up of 13 amino acids. The V end lost 2 bases, the J end lost 4 bases, and 9 bases lay between the germline ends. CDR3 residues: CASSLLQGYEQYF. The CDR3 bases are TGTGCCAGCAGTTTACTACAGGGTTACGAGCAGTACTTC. The entire variable domain, with the rest obtained from reference TRBV28 and TRBJ2-7, is as follows: DVKVTQSSRYLVKRTGEKVFLECVQDMDHENMFWYRQDPGLGLRLIYFSYDVKMKEKGDIPEGYSVSREKKERFSLILESASTNQTSMYLCASSLLQGYEQYFGPGTRLTVT.

The rearrangement joins TRBV7-9 to TRBJ1-1, with D uncertain. V lost 4 bases and J lost 4, with 7 bases in between. Germline CDR1 reads SEHNR; CDR2 reads FQNEAQ (reference sequence). This CDR3 is 12 amino acids long. Written as DNA, the CDR3 is TGTGCCAGCAGCTCTAGGTTCACTGAAGCTTTCTTT. Its protein is CASSSRFTEAFF.

There are a few counts of this clonotype. J is TRBJ2-3 and V is TRBV9, with 7 bases fitting TRBD1. The length of the CDR3 is 16 residues. Germline V lookup: CDR1 SGDLS, CDR2 YYNGEE. V shed 3 bases, J shed 2 bases, and the junction held 9 bases outside the gene matches. The CDR3: CASSASRDRVTDTQYF. CDR3 nucleotides: TGTGCCAGCAGCGCCTCCCGGGACAGAGTCACAGATACGCAGTATTTT.

This clonotype was counted once. The rearrangement joins TRBV6-5 to TRBJ2-7; D is undetermined. Trimming removed 2 bases at V and 6 bases at J, with 8 bases between. The CDR3 is 12 amino acids. CDR1 MNHEY and CDR2 SVGAGI come from the germline V gene. The DNA of the CDR3 is TGTGCCAGCAGTTACGCAGTGGGCGAGCAGTACTTC. Protein sequence: CASSYAVGEQYF.

A few counts support this clonotype. The chain uses TRBV4-1 and TRBJ1-2, with 8 bases lining up with TRBD1. The CDR3 length is 14 residues. With V trimmed by 0 bases and J by 5 bases, 2 bases remained unmatched. The germline V gene has CDR1 MGHRA and CDR2 YSYEKL. CDR3 sequence (DNA): TGCGCCAGCAGCCAAGAACACAGGGGGTATGGCTACACCTTC. The encoded protein is CASSQEHRGYGYTF.

This clonotype came up a few times. This chain joins TRBV4-2 and TRBJ2-3, with 11 bases that match TRBD2. Germline loops: CDR1 LGHNA, CDR2 YNFKEQ. V dropped 0 bases and J dropped 3; count of bases not matched to a gene: 5. The CDR3 extends over 17 amino acids. The CDR3 nucleotides read TGTGCCAGCAGCCAAGAGGCAACTAGCGGGAGTACAGATACGCAGTATTTT. Encoded protein: CASSQEATSGSTDTQYF.

The table lists this clonotype with many counts. V gene TRBV27 combines with J gene TRBJ1-6; 10 positions match TRBD1. Germline-derived CDR1 and CDR2 are MNHEY and SMNVEV (reference sequence). The CDR3 is 15 amino acids. J lost 10 bases, V lost 4 bases, and 7 bases had no gene match. In nucleotides, the CDR3 is TGTGCCAGCAGTTCGGGGACAGGGGCCTACTCACCCCTCCACTTT. Residues: CASSSGTGAYSPLHF.

This clonotype was observed a handful of times. The CDR3, as DNA: TGCAGTGCTAGAGGGGGCATTTTGGGTGTGACAGATACGCAGTATTTT. Protein sequence: CSARGGILGVTDTQYF. The rearrangement links TRBV20-1 to TRBJ2-3; maybe TRBD1 (5 bases). Germline V CDR1 and CDR2: DFQATT, SNEGSKA (reference sequence). The CDR3 consists of 16 residues. Trimming took 1 base from V and 3 from J, leaving 17 bases between them.

This sequence joins TRBV5-6 and TRBJ2-2, with D possibly TRBD2 on 6 matching bases. This CDR3 spans 15 amino acids. The ends were cut back, 0 bases at V and 7 bases at J, with 13 bases in the middle. From germline, CDR1 is SGHDT and CDR2 YYEEEE. The CDR3 nucleotides are TGTGCCAGCAGCTTGGTGGCTAGCGAGGTCGGGGAGCTGTTTTTT. Translating gives CASSLVASEVGELFF.

The CDR3 protein is CASSQGGDQPQHF. CDR3 in DNA: TGTGCCAGCAGCCAAGGCGGGGACCAGCCCCAGCATTTT. V gene TRBV3-1 combines with J gene TRBJ1-5; a possible D gene is TRBD1 (5 bases). Between the trimmed V and J ends, which lost 1 base and 7 bases, there was a span of 8 bases. CDR3 length: 13 amino acids. Per germline, CDR1 LGHDT and CDR2 YNNKEL (reference sequence).

This clonotype was found many times. The chain recombines TRBV29-1 with TRBJ2-1; 7 positions match TRBD1. There are 13 residues in the CDR3. V shed 0 bases and J 7 bases; nucleotides not matched to a gene: 3. Germline V lookup: CDR1 SQVTM, CDR2 ANQGSEA. DNA of the CDR3: TGCAGCGTTGAAGATGACAGGGAGAATGAGCAGTTCTTC. Its translation: CSVEDDRENEQFF.

The V and J genes are TRBV6-1 and TRBJ1-5; no clear D gene. Looked up from germline, CDR1 is MNHNS and CDR2 is SASEGT. V was clipped by 8 bases and J by 2 bases, with 10 bases between them. The CDR3 totals 13 residues. The CDR3 sequence: CASQTGGNQPQHF. The DNA of the CDR3 is TGTGCCAGCCAAACGGGAGGCAATCAGCCCCAGCATTTT.

CDR3 in amino acids: CASSIKDGNTGELFF. The CDR3 DNA reads TGCGCCAGCAGCATCAAGGACGGGAACACCGGGGAGCTGTTTTTT. The chain has TRBV5-1 and TRBJ2-2; no clear D gene. CDR3 length equals 15 residues. Trimming shortened V by 4 bases and J by 1 base, and 11 bases separated the two germline ends. Per germline, CDR1 SGHRS and CDR2 YFSETQ.

The chain carries TRBV7-8 and TRBJ2-4, with 7 bases that match TRBD2. The V gene end was trimmed by 1 base and the J gene end by 2 bases; junction bases not matched to a gene: 8. Germline V gene sequence: CDR1 SGHVS, CDR2 FQNEAQ. The CDR3 contains 17 residues. The CDR3 reads CASSLVPGGGPKNIQYF. The CDR3 coding sequence is TGTGCCAGCAGCTTAGTCCCCGGGGGAGGGCCCAAAAACATTCAGTACTTC.

The rearrangement links TRBV15 to TRBJ2-7, with 10 nucleotides matching TRBD1. From germline, CDR1 is LNHNV and CDR2 YYDKDF (reference sequence). The J segment lost 4 bases and the V segment lost 0 bases, leaving 12 bases of the junction unmatched. This CDR3 has 18 residues. As DNA, the CDR3 is TGTGCCACCAGCAGAGACCCTTTTCCCGGGACAGGGGAATACGAGCAGTACTTC. Its protein is CATSRDPFPGTGEYEQYF. Full variable domain (outside the CDR3, taken from reference TRBV15 and TRBJ2-7): DAMVIQNPRYQVTQFGKPVTLSCSQTLNHNVMYWYQQKSSQAPKLLFHYYDKDFNNEADTPDNFQSRRPNTSFCFLDIRSPGLGDTAMYLCATSRDPFPGTGEYEQYFGPGTRLTVT.